This TCR beta chain was recovered during a study of T-cell memory formation after mild COVID-19. Study-level background: Largely, the TCR clusters proved donor specific. Study-wide results and limits: Pre-infection memory held some responding clones, suggesting pre-existing cross-reactive T cells responded.

Points on this clonotype: Antigen specificity is unknown.

Trimming took off 5 bases at V and 6 bases at J, with 16 bases between the two ends. The CDR3 is 13 amino acids. In germline, CDR1 is DFQATT, CDR2 SNEGSKA (reference sequence). In TCRdb, the 5' RACE reads were re-called with MiXCR into one record per CDR3 protein. Altogether 150,000 to 200,000 distinct CDR3 sequences are present, 9.5% to 13% being singletons, with the ten largest covering 3.5% to 4%. Sequencing was carried out using PBMCs or a T cell subset sorted from them (not recorded which). This chain links TRBV20-1 with TRBJ1-1; a possible D gene is TRBD1 (6 bases). This receptor was identified in a man between 18 and 29 years old who had mild COVID-19 (a few samples of this study predate the infection). Cell type and time point are not known. The CDR3 DNA reads as TGCAGTGCTCAACAGGGTCTGATCCCTGAAGCTTTCTTT. It specifies CSAQQGLIPEAFF.